This T cell receptor (beta chain) was sequenced for a study of tumor-infiltrating lymphocytes in primary liver carcinoma. The study's findings and limits: Pairs comparing tumor with adjacent tissue or blood overlapped less than pairs drawn from tumor regions.

Both RNA and DNA were isolated together from about 21-30 mg of bulk tissue that had not been sorted. Germline CDR1 reads SGHDT; CDR2 reads YYEEEE. The CDR3 has 17 residues. V shed 0 bases and J shed 7 bases, with 22 bases lying between them. With a constant-region primer, TCR beta cDNA was made from approximately 500 ng of total RNA. Modified slightly, ARM-PCR produced TCR beta libraries over three nested multiplex PCR rounds. With TRBV1-TRBV30 forward primers and a C-beta reverse primer, the first two PCR rounds were run for about 10 cycles each. TCRdb redid the calling of the multiplex PCR reads with MiXCR, one entry per CDR3 protein. In the table there are tens of thousands of distinct CDR3 sequences, over 65% of which are singletons. Regarding this clonotype: Its target is unknown.

Material for sequencing was liver tumor tissue from sampling region 2. Described subset: tumor region T2, inferior pole. The chain uses TRBV5-6 and TRBJ1-1; TRBD1 might be the D (6 bases). The origin of this receptor is a man in his forties with primary liver carcinoma and hepatitis B virus infection. CDR3 in DNA: TGTGCCAGCAGCTTGGATAGTACGGGAAGGGGGGCCATTGAAGCTTTCTTT. Translation gives CASSLDSTGRGAIEAFF.